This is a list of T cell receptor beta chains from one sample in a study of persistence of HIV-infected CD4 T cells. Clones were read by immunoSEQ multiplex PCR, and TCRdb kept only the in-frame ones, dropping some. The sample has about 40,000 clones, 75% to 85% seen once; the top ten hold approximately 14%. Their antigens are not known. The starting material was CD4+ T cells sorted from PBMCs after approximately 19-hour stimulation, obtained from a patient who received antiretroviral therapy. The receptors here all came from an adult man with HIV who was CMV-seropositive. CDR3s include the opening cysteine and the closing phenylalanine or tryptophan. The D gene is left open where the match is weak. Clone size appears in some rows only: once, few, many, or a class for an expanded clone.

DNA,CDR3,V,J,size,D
TGTGCCTGGAGAGGGACAGCCAGAGAGACCCAGTACTTC,CAWRGTARETQYF,TRBV30,TRBJ2-5,.,TRBD1
TGTGCCAGCAGTCTGGCCGGGACTAGCGGGGGTAATGAGCAGTTCTTC,CASSLAGTSGGNEQFF,TRBV28,TRBJ2-1,.,TRBD2
TGTGCCAGTAGTCCGCTCGAGCGGGGGGGCCTATATACGCAGTATTTT,CASSPLERGGLYTQYF,TRBV19,TRBJ2-3,few,TRBD2
TGTGCCAGCAGCCGGACTAGCGGGAGGGCCTCCTACAATGAGCAGTTCTTC,CASSRTSGRASYNEQFF,TRBV5-4,TRBJ2-1,few,TRBD2
TGTGCCAGCAGTTTGGGACAGCGGGTGAGCACTGAAGCTTTCTTT,CASSLGQRVSTEAFF,TRBV6-5,TRBJ1-1,few,TRBD1
TGTGCCAGCAGTTTATTGGGCCGGGGGACCCAGTACTTC,CASSLLGRGTQYF,TRBV12-3/TRBV12-4,TRBJ2-5,.,.
TGTGCCAGCACAACGGGAGGGCAGGATGAGGAGACCCAGTACTTC,CASTTGGQDEETQYF,TRBV2,TRBJ2-5,few,TRBD2
TGCAGTGCTAGCGACAAAAACATTCAGTACTTC,CSASDKNIQYF,TRBV20-1,TRBJ2-4,.,.
TGTGCCAGCAGCGTAGAATTCGGGGTTGAGCAGTTCTTC,CASSVEFGVEQFF,TRBV9,TRBJ2-1,.,.
TGTGCCAGTAGTCCTCGGACTAGCGGGAGGAACGAGCAGTACTTC,CASSPRTSGRNEQYF,TRBV19,TRBJ2-7,.,TRBD2
TGTGCCAGCTCACCAGACAGGGGGGCTTGGGGAGATACGCAGTATTTT,CASSPDRGAWGDTQYF,TRBV18,TRBJ2-3,.,TRBD1
TGTGCCATCAGGGGTGTTTCCGGGGTCCAGTTGAACACTGAAGCTTTCTTT,CAIRGVSGVQLNTEAFF,TRBV10-3,TRBJ1-1,once,.
TGTGCCAGCAGGACCGGACAGGGAGGGACAAAACTGTTTTTT,CASRTGQGGTKLFF,TRBV6-5,TRBJ1-4,.,TRBD1
TGTGCCAGCAGCTTGGGGTCTAGCGGAGCCTACAATGAGCAGTTCTTC,CASSLGSSGAYNEQFF,TRBV7-6,TRBJ2-1,.,TRBD2
TGTGCCAGCAGTTACCAGCGGGAGGTGAGCGAGCAGTACTTC,CASSYQREVSEQYF,TRBV6-5,TRBJ2-7,few,TRBD2
TGTGCCAGCAGTGATACAGGGTCCGGGCACACTGAAGCTTTCTTT,CASSDTGSGHTEAFF,TRBV7-9,TRBJ1-1,.,.
TGTGCCAGCAGCTCACGCTACTACGAGCAGTACTTC,CASSSRYYEQYF,TRBV7-8,TRBJ2-7,few,.
TGTGCCAGCAGTTTAGACAGCTCCTACGAGCAGTACTTC,CASSLDSSYEQYF,TRBV12-3/TRBV12-4,TRBJ2-7,once,.
TGTGCCAGCGGGGGGCGGGAGGCCTACGAGCAGTACTTC,CASGGREAYEQYF,TRBV7-2,TRBJ2-7,once,TRBD2
TGTGCCATCAGTGACCAACCAGGGTGGCAGCCCCAGCATTTT,CAISDQPGWQPQHF,TRBV10-3,TRBJ1-5,.,.
TGTGCCAGCAGCGTCGGACAGGGGAGCTCTGGGGCCAACGTCCTGACTTTC,CASSVGQGSSGANVLTF,TRBV7-9,TRBJ2-6,.,TRBD1
TGTGCCAGCAGCCCGGACAGGGCCTCTGGAAACACCATATATTTT,CASSPDRASGNTIYF,TRBV3-1/TRBV3-2,TRBJ1-3,.,TRBD1
TGCAGCGTTGAACCTCACGGGGCCGGGTTCACTGAAGCTTTCTTT,CSVEPHGAGFTEAFF,TRBV29-1,TRBJ1-1,few,.
TGCGCCAGCAGAGAGGGGGCCGCCGGGCAGCCCCAGCATTTT,CASREGAAGQPQHF,TRBV10-2,TRBJ1-5,.,TRBD1
TGTGCCAGCAGCACGCGACAGCCTAGCTCTGGAAACACCATATATTTT,CASSTRQPSSGNTIYF,TRBV11-2,TRBJ1-3,.,.
TGTGCCAGTAGTATTCGGGGTACCTACGAGCAGTACTTC,CASSIRGTYEQYF,TRBV19,TRBJ2-7,.,.
TGTGCCATCACTGGACAGGGGGGCACTGAAGCTTTCTTT,CAITGQGGTEAFF,TRBV10-3,TRBJ1-1,few,TRBD1